A selection of T cell receptor beta chains follows, all from one sample in a study of regulatory T cells in long-lasting Graves disease. TCRdb fed the multiplex PCR reads into MiXCR, producing one record per CDR3 protein. The sample has roughly 530,000 distinct CDR3 sequences, 15% to 20% seen once. The same sample was also used in a study of T cells in Graves' hyperthyroidism and ophthalmopathy.

Sequences were derived from peripheral blood mononuclear cells (PBMCs), sampled at new diagnosis, from a patient treated with antithyroid drugs. These receptors all come from a middle-aged woman with Graves disease. CDR3s include the opening cysteine and the closing phenylalanine or tryptophan. A D gene is named only where the DNA matches it firmly. A clone size is listed for some rows: how often the clone was seen (once, few, many), or a class if it is expanded.

j_gene	d_gene	abundance	v_gene	CDR3nt	CDR3aa
TRBJ1-2	TRBD1	NA	TRBV7-2	TGTGCCAGCAGCGGGCAGGGGGCGTTCGGCTACACCTTC	CASSGQGAFGYTF
TRBJ1-1	NA	many	TRBV20-1	TGCAGTGCCAGAAAGGGTGGCACTGAAGCTTTCTTT	CSARKGGTEAFF
TRBJ2-3	TRBD1	NA	TRBV7-9	TGTGCCAGCAGCGGCCCCGGGACAGCTCGCACAGATACGCAGTATTTT	CASSGPGTARTDTQYF
TRBJ1-5	TRBD1	few	TRBV10-3	TGTGCCATCGGCAGGGGGCATGGTCCCCAGCATTTT	CAIGRGHGPQHF
TRBJ2-1	NA	NA	TRBV24-1	TGTGCCACCAGTGATTTCTTGGGTAAACAGGGCTTCTACAATGAGCAGTTCTTC	CATSDFLGKQGFYNEQFF
TRBJ2-3	NA	many	TRBV6-5	TGTGCCAGCAGTTACGACGGAACTAGCACAGATACGCAGTATTTT	CASSYDGTSTDTQYF
TRBJ1-4	NA	NA	TRBV7-8	TGTGCCAGCAGCTTACGGGGAGGGTTTGAAAAACTGTTTTTT	CASSLRGGFEKLFF
TRBJ2-1	TRBD1	few	TRBV6-1	TGTGCCAGCACCACAACCTCCGGGACAGGGGACCATGAGCAGTTCTTC	CASTTTSGTGDHEQFF
TRBJ1-3	NA	NA	TRBV10-3	TGTGCCATCAGTGGAGGAAGGGAGCGAAACACCATATATTTT	CAISGGRERNTIYF
TRBJ1-1	NA	NA	TRBV19	TGTGCCAGTAGTCGACCCAGTGAAGCTTTCTTT	CASSRPSEAFF
TRBJ1-6	TRBD1	few	TRBV19	TGTGCCAGTAGTATAAGGGGACAGCGAAATTCACCCCTCCACTTT	CASSIRGQRNSPLHF
TRBJ1-1	NA	many	TRBV5-1	TGCGCCAGCAACCCCACGGCAGGGGTGAACACTGAAGCTTTCTTT	CASNPTAGVNTEAFF
TRBJ2-7	NA	many	TRBV10-3	TGTGCCATCAGTGAGGGGGGCTACGAGCAGTACTTC	CAISEGGYEQYF
TRBJ2-5	TRBD2	NA	TRBV3-1	TGTGCCAGCACCCTAGCGGGGACCCAGTACTTC	CASTLAGTQYF
TRBJ1-1	NA	many	TRBV10-3	TGTGCCATCAGTGAACGAGCTTTCGGGGTCTTCTTT	CAISERAFGVFF
TRBJ2-1	NA	many	TRBV12-3/TRBV12-4	TGTGCCAGCAGTGACTCCGGGACCTCGACCGAGAGGTCCTACAATGAGCAGTTCTTC	CASSDSGTSTERSYNEQFF
TRBJ2-2	TRBD1	many	TRBV24-1	TGTGCCACTTCCGGGACAGGGTGGGCCGGGGAGCTGTTTTTT	CATSGTGWAGELFF
TRBJ2-2	NA	NA	TRBV5-1	TGCGCCAGCAGCTTGGTTGCGTTTAACACCGGGGAGCTGTTTTTT	CASSLVAFNTGELFF
TRBJ2-2	TRBD1	many	TRBV3-1	TGTGCCAGCAGCCTCCCGGGACAGGTGAACACCGGGGAGCTGTTTTTT	CASSLPGQVNTGELFF
TRBJ1-4	NA	many	TRBV28	TGTGCCAGCAGTTTATCTGGGTCAGGGACGGGTGAAAAACTGTTTTTT	CASSLSGSGTGEKLFF
TRBJ2-3	NA	few	TRBV6-1	TGTGCCAGCAGTGAAATAGGATCGGGACACCGCACAGATACGCAGTATTTT	CASSEIGSGHRTDTQYF
TRBJ2-7	NA	NA	TRBV4-1	TGCGCCAGCAGCCAGGGGGAGGGGGTTCGCTACGAGCAGTACTTC	CASSQGEGVRYEQYF
TRBJ1-5	NA	few	TRBV6-2/TRBV6-3	TGTGCCAGCAGTGAGTACAGGGCTCAGCCCCAGCATTTT	CASSEYRAQPQHF
TRBJ1-5	NA	many	TRBV6-2/TRBV6-3	TGTGCCAGCAGTTTAGGGGAGGCGAGCAATCAGCCCCAGCATTTT	CASSLGEASNQPQHF